A single sample is the source of the 21 T cell receptor beta chains below, sequenced in a study of human T cells and chemical hapten exposure. Time point denoted: pre-sensitization, week 0. Treatment specified: therapeutic diphenylcyclopropenone sensitization with weekly scalp DPC. TCRdb re-analysed the RACE reads in MiXCR, keeping a single row per CDR3 protein. The table lists roughly 260,000 distinct CDR3 sequences, 7.5% to 9% of them singletons. Here the sequenced sample was whole blood, taken in connection with sensitization to the hapten diphenylcyclopropenone (DPC). Source of these receptors: a woman between 40 and 55 years old with alopecia areata. Some clones in this sample may be carry-over from other donors' samples.

This clonotype was seen at least ten times. J is TRBJ2-3 and V is TRBV12-3 or TRBV12-4; unclear D gene. The CDR3 is 14 residues long. The V gene lost 5 bases and the J gene lost 1 base, with 10 bases spanning the gap. The CDR3 sequence is CASSTTARTDTQYF. Written as DNA, the CDR3 is TGTGCCAGCAGTACGACCGCACGCACAGATACGCAGTATTTT.

V gene TRBV30 combines with J gene TRBJ2-1; 10 nucleotides agree with TRBD2. Per the germline V gene, CDR1 is GTSNPN and CDR2 is SVGIG (reference sequence). The CDR3 consists of 15 residues. V gave up 2 bases and J gave up 9 bases; unmatched junction bases: 10. CDR3 residues: CAWSLLGLAISEQFF. The CDR3 DNA reads as TGTGCCTGGAGTCTTCTGGGACTAGCGATCAGTGAGCAGTTCTTC. Combining the CDR3 with reference TRBV30 and TRBJ2-1 gives the whole variable domain SQTIHQWPATLVQPVGSPLSLECTVEGTSNPNLYWYRQAAGRGLQLLFYSVGIGQISSEVPQNLSASRPQDRQFILSSKKLLLSDSGFYLCAWSLLGLAISEQFFGPGTRLTVL.

This clonotype has only a few counts. This chain links TRBV15 with TRBJ2-1, with no clear D. V lost 0 bases, J lost 5 bases, and 11 bases lay in between. The germline V gene encodes CDR1 LNHNV and CDR2 YYDKDF (reference sequence). The CDR3 covers 15 residues. The CDR3: CATSRDPNSDNEQFF. CDR3 nucleotides: TGTGCCACCAGCAGAGATCCGAATTCTGACAATGAGCAGTTCTTC.

In its sample, this clonotype was seen a few times. The V call is TRBV6-2 or TRBV6-3, the J call TRBJ2-6, with 9 bases fitting TRBD1. Trimming cost V 7 bases and J 1 base; bases outside gene matches: 8. From germline, CDR1 is MNHEY and CDR2 SVGEGT. The CDR3 length is 17 residues. The CDR3 DNA reads TGTGCCAGCACACCCGGGACAGGGATTTCTGGGGCCAACGTCCTGACTTTC. Translating it yields CASTPGTGISGANVLTF.

Notes on this clonotype: Mismatch with germline at one junction end may stem from a read error. V and J are TRBV7-2 and TRBJ1-1, with D possibly TRBD1 on 5 matching bases. This CDR3 has 11 amino acids. Germline-derived CDR1 and CDR2 are SGHTA and FQGNSA. In nucleotides, the CDR3 is TGTGCCAGCAGCCCACCGGGGGAAGTTTTCTTT. Protein sequence: CASSPPGEVFF.

The sample holds many counts of this clonotype. The genes are TRBV4-2 and TRBJ2-3; no firm D call. Germline assignment: CDR1 LGHNA and CDR2 YNFKEQ. V dropped 1 base and J dropped 4 bases, with 9 bases sitting between them. The CDR3 is 14 residues long. Written as DNA, the CDR3 is TGTGCCAGCAGCCAAGGCAGAGGTTCAGATACGCAGTATTTT. It codes for CASSQGRGSDTQYF.

The V call is TRBV29-1, the J call TRBJ2-2; weak D call: TRBD2 (6 bases). The germline V and J ends were trimmed by 5 bases and 2 bases, with 12 bases remaining between them. The germline V gene encodes CDR1 SQVTM and CDR2 ANQGSEA. The CDR3 spans 14 residues. The CDR3 region is CSVTGTVNTGELFF. The CDR3 DNA is TGCAGCGTTACCGGGACTGTTAACACCGGGGAGCTGTTTTTT.

The V and J genes are TRBV7-8 and TRBJ2-5; 9 bases agree with TRBD1. V shed 5 bases, J shed 5 bases, and the junction held 12 bases outside the gene matches. The CDR3 consists of 16 residues. Germline CDR1 is SGHVS and CDR2 is FQNEAQ. The CDR3 region has the DNA TGTGCCAGCAGCCTTATACAGGGGGCGATCGCGGAGACCCAGTACTTC. This gives the protein CASSLIQGAIAETQYF. The full variable domain, in which reference TRBV7-8 and TRBJ2-5 provide the parts outside the CDR3, is GAGVSQSPRYKVAKRGQDVALRCDPISGHVSLFWYQQALGQGPEFLTYFQNEAQLDKSGLPSDRFFAERPEGSVSTLKIQRTQQEDSAVYLCASSLIQGAIAETQYFGPGTRLLVL.

This clonotype was seen more than once but under ten times. This chain connects TRBV5-1 to TRBJ2-3; no reliable D call. Germline lookup yields CDR1 SGHRS and CDR2 YFSETQ. V was trimmed by 0 bases and J by 7 bases, leaving 12 bases between them. CDR3 length equals 14 residues. The CDR3 protein is CASSLGAAGNTQYF. CDR3 DNA sequence: TGCGCCAGCAGCTTGGGGGCAGCCGGTAATACGCAGTATTTT.

This clonotype has more than one count but fewer than ten. V and J are TRBV9 and TRBJ2-5, with D possibly TRBD2 on 5 matching bases. This CDR3 region has 14 residues. V dropped 2 bases and J dropped 4 bases, with 12 bases sitting between them. Germline CDR1 is SGDLS and CDR2 is YYNGEE. The CDR3 protein is CASSVGSAPETQYF. The CDR3 DNA follows: TGTGCCAGCAGCGTTGGTAGCGCGCCAGAGACCCAGTACTTC.

This chain links TRBV11-2 with TRBJ1-1; tentatively, D is TRBD1 (5 bases). Germline values: CDR1 SGHAT, CDR2 FQNNGV. V lost 3 bases, J lost 6 bases, and 11 bases lay in between. The CDR3 runs to 13 residues. The CDR3 spells CASSFWGSPEAFF. The CDR3 nucleotides read TGTGCCAGCAGCTTTTGGGGCAGCCCTGAAGCTTTCTTT.

This clonotype was found many times. The chain uses TRBV5-1 and TRBJ1-3; D unclear. Trimming removed 0 bases from V and 0 bases from J, with 7 bases in between. Germline-derived CDR1 and CDR2 are SGHRS and YFSETQ. CDR3 length: 15 residues. The CDR3 loop reads CASSLESSSGNTIYF. Written as DNA, the CDR3 is TGCGCCAGCAGCTTGGAGAGCTCCTCTGGAAACACCATATATTTT.

The V and J genes are TRBV7-2 and TRBJ2-3; 9 nucleotides agree with TRBD2. This CDR3 has 16 residues. V lost 5 bases to trimming and J lost 5 bases; unmatched junction nucleotides: 11. Germline CDR1 and CDR2: SGHTA and FQGNSA. DNA of the CDR3: TGTGCCAGCAGCCAGGCTAGCGGGATTTACGGAGATACGCAGTATTTT. Translation: CASSQASGIYGDTQYF.

This clonotype was observed a handful of times. This chain joins TRBV6-5 and TRBJ2-3, with D tentatively TRBD2 (6 bases). The CDR3 length is 12 residues. Germline values: CDR1 MNHEY, CDR2 SVGAGI. V shed 7 bases and J shed 5 bases, with 10 bases lying between them. CDR3 protein: CASKVGGDTQYF. For the CDR3, the DNA is TGTGCCAGCAAGGTCGGGGGAGATACGCAGTATTTT.

This clonotype was counted a few times. This chain joins TRBV7-8 and TRBJ1-2; TRBD1 is a possible D gene (6 bases). Per the germline V gene, CDR1 is SGHVS and CDR2 is FQNEAQ. This CDR3 region has 13 residues. Trimming cost V 5 bases and J 7 bases, with 14 bases left between them. CDR3 residues: CASSPRTAVGYTF. DNA of the CDR3: TGTGCCAGCAGCCCCAGGACAGCAGTTGGCTACACCTTC.

Only one count was recorded for this clonotype. V gene TRBV6-2 or TRBV6-3 combines with J gene TRBJ2-4; 13 positions match TRBD2. The CDR3 is 17 amino acids. V shed 5 bases, J shed 9 bases, and the junction held 13 bases outside the gene matches. The V gene's germline CDR1 is MNHEY and CDR2 SVGEGT. In DNA, the CDR3 is TGTGCCAGCAGTAACGATAGGACTAGCGGGAGAATTGGCATTCAGTACTTC. Translation gives CASSNDRTSGRIGIQYF.

The CDR3 DNA follows: TGTGCCATCAGTGAGAGGGCGGAAGGCTACACCTTC. It yields the protein CAISERAEGYTF. V gene TRBV10-3 combines with J gene TRBJ1-2; no reliable D call. Germline loops: CDR1 ENHRY, CDR2 SYGVKD. V lost 2 bases to trimming and J lost 8 bases, with 9 bases between them. The CDR3 consists of 12 residues.

The chain has TRBV9 and TRBJ2-7; D not resolved. The ends were cut back, 3 bases at V and 5 bases at J, with 15 bases in the middle. Looked up from germline, CDR1 is SGDLS and CDR2 is YYNGEE. The CDR3 length is 14 residues. For the CDR3, the DNA is TGTGCCAGCAGCGCCGAATCAGGCCGAAACGAGCAGTACTTC. This translates into CASSAESGRNEQYF.

The chain carries TRBV28 and TRBJ2-7; possibly TRBD1 or TRBD2 for D (5 bases each). The germline V gene has CDR1 MDHEN and CDR2 SYDVKM. Trimming removed 3 bases at V and 9 bases at J, with 21 bases between. The CDR3 totals 15 residues. The CDR3 DNA sequence: TGTGCCAGCAGTTTTCTTATCAGTGGGGACCTAGGGCAGTACTTC. Its protein is CASSFLISGDLGQYF. The full variable domain, its missing parts supplied by reference TRBV28 and TRBJ2-7, is DVKVTQSSRYLVKRTGEKVFLECVQDMDHENMFWYRQDPGLGLRLIYFSYDVKMKEKGDIPEGYSVSREKKERFSLILESASTNQTSMYLCASSFLISGDLGQYFGPGTRLTVT.

This clonotype was recorded a few times. The chain has TRBV7-2 and TRBJ2-1; no firm D call. Germline lookup yields CDR1 SGHTA and CDR2 FQGNSA. CDR3 length: 13 residues. V lost 5 bases and J lost 9, with 14 bases in between. CDR3 residues: CASSLMTLGEQFF. As DNA, the CDR3 is TGTGCCAGCAGCCTTATGACGCTGGGTGAGCAGTTCTTC.

In its sample, this clonotype was seen once. This rearrangement joins TRBV9 to TRBJ2-7, with D uncertain. The germline V gene has CDR1 SGDLS and CDR2 YYNGEE. There are 12 residues in the CDR3. Trimming removed 4 bases at V and 6 bases at J, with 11 bases between. Here the CDR3 DNA reads TGTGCCAGCAGCATCCGTTCTGGCGAGCAGTACTTC. Protein: CASSIRSGEQYF.